Detailed here is one T cell receptor (beta chain). This clonotype was observed a handful of times. Its antigen is still unknown. A much more abundant neighbour one base away suggests this may be a read error. Stable Graves' hyperthyroidism was defined as no progression to ophthalmopathy during 18 months of follow-up. Hyperthyroidism patients were newly diagnosed, with disease duration under 2 months, and aged 18 to 65 years. Exclusion was applied to patients with uncontrolled infections, other autoimmune diseases, pregnancy or lactation. Diagnoses relied on clinical symptoms, serum thyroxine and TRAb, thyroid ultrasound and orbital computed tomography. Ficoll-Paque density gradient centrifugation was used to isolate PBMCs from 9.5 to 10 ml of fresh peripheral blood. Total RNA was extracted with Trizol reagent, and quality was checked on an Agilent 2100 Bioanalyzer. The data are from a study of T cells in Graves' hyperthyroidism and ophthalmopathy (dated by TCRdb to between 2018 and 2020). Concerning the study at large: Peripheral blood was sampled at the time of initial diagnosis, prior to any treatment. A discovery cohort of roughly 100 patients, fewer than 50 with Graves' ophthalmopathy and about 60 with stable Graves' hyperthyroidism, was used to find distinguishing TCR V-J signatures. Whether ophthalmopathy could be predicted prospectively was tested in an independent validation cohort made up of 18 to 20 hyperthyroidism patients plus 17 patients who later progressed to ophthalmopathy. The roughly 100 discovery patients were randomly split 7:3 into training and test sets. Thyroid tissue and blood T-cell repertoires from about 6 Graves' hyperthyroidism patients were also compared in the study. Following sampling, methimazole starting at 30 mg daily was given to hyperthyroidism patients, and high-dose intravenous methylprednisolone was given to ophthalmopathy patients. The paper describes TCR Vbeta CDR3 sequencing of 120 to 150 peripheral blood samples, made up of about 41 ophthalmopathy patients, some 80 hyperthyroidism patients and 17 progressor patients.

The TCR beta CDR3 regions were amplified from RNA transcripts. For the first round of RT-PCR on the TCR CDR3, the HTBI primer set was used together with the Qiagen OneStep RT-PCR kit. The libraries were constructed in a second round of multiplex PCR and then size-selected and purified. The libraries were sequenced on an Illumina HiSeq2000 using paired-end 100 bp reads. Per the original workflow: SOAPnuke was used to process the raw data, removing reads that contained adapters or uncalled bases, had a mean Phred below 15, or lacked an exact match to the constant primer or identifier. COPE v1.2.5 was used to merge the high-quality paired reads, and each unique nucleotide sequence was defined as a clonotype. MiTCR v1.1 was used to align clonotypes to the IMGT TRBV, TRBD and TRBJ reference segments. Only V-J combinations with frequency above 0.0001, covering 99% to 99.2% of repertoires, were analysed. The TCS score was defined as the ratio of F50 (clonal expansion) to E x V (chaos), calculated using BLOSUM62-based TCRdist between CDR3 peptides within each V-J. Welch's t-statistics and random forest reduced around 550 V-J features to 13, which were used in a naive Bayes classifier (R e1071). TCRdb ran its own pipeline on the public reads, namely fastp trimming at Q25 and MiXCR clone calling, and kept in-frame beta chains. Each entry merges the rows of one CDR3 protein and shows their most common DNA and genes. The V and J calls follow TCRdb's processing rather than the paper's. Here the sample has about 740,000 distinct CDR3 sequences; around 13% occur a single time. Roughly a tenth of the sample comes from the top ten.

CDR1 and CDR2, per the germline V gene (reference sequence), are GTSNPN and SVGIG. The V and J ends are trimmed by 3 bases and 4 bases, leaving 9 bases between them. The CDR3 numbers 12 residues from cysteine through phenylalanine. The read is trimmed to its CDR3 DNA, 36 bases read in frame from base 1. Results the study describes overall, beyond this receptor: A 13 V-J signature model separated ophthalmopathy from stable hyperthyroidism, with around 88% sensitivity and 81.08% specificity in cross-validation and 80%/75% in testing. During validation, the model predicted progression to ophthalmopathy a median of around 6 months ahead of onset, with around 71% sensitivity and less than 85% specificity. No statistical method was used to fix the sample size in advance, and group allocation was not hidden from the investigators. Most expanded thyroid clonotypes (frequency above 0.001) were also found in blood, which suggests that blood repertoires may mirror thyroid immune responses.

Sequenced material: blood. The origin of this receptor is a woman in her late teens or twenties with Graves' hyperthyroidism. The rearranged chain carries TRBV30 and TRBJ1-1; the D region possibly corresponds to TRBD1 (6 bases align). The CDR3 protein: CAWSTGSTEAFF. The bases read TGTGCCTGGAGCACAGGGAGCACTGAAGCTTTCTTT. The full variable domain, with segments outside the CDR3 supplied by the reference TRBV30 and TRBJ1-1 proteins, appears as SQTIHQWPATLVQPVGSPLSLECTVEGTSNPNLYWYRQAAGRGLQLLFYSVGIGQISSEVPQNLSASRPQDRQFILSSKKLLLSDSGFYLCAWSTGSTEAFFGQGTRLTVV.